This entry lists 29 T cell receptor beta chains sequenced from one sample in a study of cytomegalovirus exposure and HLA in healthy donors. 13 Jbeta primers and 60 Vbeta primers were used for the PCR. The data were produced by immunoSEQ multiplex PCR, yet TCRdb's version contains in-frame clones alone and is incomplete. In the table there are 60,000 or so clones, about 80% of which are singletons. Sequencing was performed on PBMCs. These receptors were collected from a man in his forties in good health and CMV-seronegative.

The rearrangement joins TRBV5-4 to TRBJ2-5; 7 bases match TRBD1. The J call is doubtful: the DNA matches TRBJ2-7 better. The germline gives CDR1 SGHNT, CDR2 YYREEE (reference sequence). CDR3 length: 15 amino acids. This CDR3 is CASSGRTGGTYEQYF. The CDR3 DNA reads TGTGCCAGCAGCGGAAGGACAGGCGGAACCTACGAGCAGTACTTC.

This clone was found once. DNA of the CDR3: TGTGCCTGGAGTCCAACAGGGTTAAGCTCCTACAATGAGCAGTTCTTC. Translation gives CAWSPTGLSSYNEQFF. The chain carries TRBV30 and TRBJ2-1; D might be TRBD1 (6 bases). Trimming left V 2 bases short and J 0 bases short, with 14 bases between. Germline V gene data show CDR1 as GTSNPN and CDR2 as SVGIG (reference sequence). The length of the CDR3 is 16 residues.

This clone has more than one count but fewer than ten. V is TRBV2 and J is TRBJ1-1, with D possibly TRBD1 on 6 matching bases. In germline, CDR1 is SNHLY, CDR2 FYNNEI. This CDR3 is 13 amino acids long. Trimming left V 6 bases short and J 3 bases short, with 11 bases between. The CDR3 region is CASRQGRDTEAFF. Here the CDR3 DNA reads TGTGCCAGCAGACAGGGTAGGGACACTGAAGCTTTCTTT.

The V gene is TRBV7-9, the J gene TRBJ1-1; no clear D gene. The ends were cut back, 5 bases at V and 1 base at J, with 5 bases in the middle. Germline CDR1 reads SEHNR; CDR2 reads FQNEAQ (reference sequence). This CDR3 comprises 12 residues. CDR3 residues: CASSQKNTEAFF. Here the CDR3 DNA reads TGTGCCAGCAGCCAGAAGAACACTGAAGCTTTCTTT.

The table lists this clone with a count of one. DNA for the CDR3: TGTGCCAGCAGTTTGGGCGGGGGGAACACAGATACGCAGTATTTT. The encoded protein is CASSLGGGNTDTQYF. V usage is TRBV27 and J usage is TRBJ2-3, with 8 bases that match TRBD2. CDR1 and CDR2 (germline): MNHEY, SMNVEV (reference sequence). The CDR3 is 15 residues long. J lost 2 bases, V lost 3 bases, and 4 bases had no gene match.

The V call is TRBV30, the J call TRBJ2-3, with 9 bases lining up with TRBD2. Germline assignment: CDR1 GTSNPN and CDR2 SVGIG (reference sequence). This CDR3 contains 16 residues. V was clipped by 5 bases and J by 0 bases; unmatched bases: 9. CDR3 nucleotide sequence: TGTGCCTGGGGGGGTAGCGGGGGTTTTAGCACAGATACGCAGTATTTT. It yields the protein CAWGGSGGFSTDTQYF. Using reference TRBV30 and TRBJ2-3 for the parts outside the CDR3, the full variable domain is SQTIHQWPATLVQPVGSPLSLECTVEGTSNPNLYWYRQAAGRGLQLLFYSVGIGQISSEVPQNLSASRPQDRQFILSSKKLLLSDSGFYLCAWGGSGGFSTDTQYFGPGTRLTVL.

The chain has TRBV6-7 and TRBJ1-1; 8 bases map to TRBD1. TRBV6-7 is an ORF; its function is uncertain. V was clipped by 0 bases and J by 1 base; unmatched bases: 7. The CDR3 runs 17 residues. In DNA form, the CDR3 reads TGTGCCAGCAGTTACTCGAGTGTGGGACAGGCGAACACTGAAGCTTTCTTT. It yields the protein CASSYSSVGQANTEAFF.

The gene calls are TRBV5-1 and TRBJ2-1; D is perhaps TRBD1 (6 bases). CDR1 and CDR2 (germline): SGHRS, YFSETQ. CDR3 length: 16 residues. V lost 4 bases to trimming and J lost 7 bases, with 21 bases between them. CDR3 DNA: TGCGCCAGCAGCGGAAGATTACAGGGATCGGGTAATGAGCAGTTCTTC. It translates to CASSGRLQGSGNEQFF.

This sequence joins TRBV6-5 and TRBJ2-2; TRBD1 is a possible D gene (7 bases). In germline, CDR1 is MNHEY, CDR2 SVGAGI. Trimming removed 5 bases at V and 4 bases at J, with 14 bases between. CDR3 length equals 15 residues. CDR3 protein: CASSPPGGGTGELFF. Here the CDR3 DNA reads TGTGCCAGCAGTCCACCAGGGGGAGGCACCGGGGAGCTGTTTTTT.

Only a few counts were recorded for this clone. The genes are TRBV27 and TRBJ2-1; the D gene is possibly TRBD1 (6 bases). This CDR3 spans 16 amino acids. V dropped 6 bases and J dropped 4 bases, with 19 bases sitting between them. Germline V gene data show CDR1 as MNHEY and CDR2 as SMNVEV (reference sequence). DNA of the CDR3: TGTGCCAGCAGCGACTTAGTGGGGGCGAGTTACAATGAGCAGTTCTTC. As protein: CASSDLVGASYNEQFF.

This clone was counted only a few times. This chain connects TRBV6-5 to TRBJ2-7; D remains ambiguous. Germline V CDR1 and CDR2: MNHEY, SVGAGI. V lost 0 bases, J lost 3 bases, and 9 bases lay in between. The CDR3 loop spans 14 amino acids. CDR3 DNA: TGTGCCAGCAGTTACTCGACTGGCAACTACGAGCAGTACTTC. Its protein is CASSYSTGNYEQYF.

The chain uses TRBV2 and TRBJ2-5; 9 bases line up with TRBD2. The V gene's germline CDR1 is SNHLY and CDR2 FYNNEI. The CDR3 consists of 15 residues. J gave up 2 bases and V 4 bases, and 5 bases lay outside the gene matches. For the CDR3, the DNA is TGTGCCAGCAGTGGACTAGCGGACCGGCAAGAGACCCAGTACTTC. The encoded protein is CASSGLADRQETQYF.

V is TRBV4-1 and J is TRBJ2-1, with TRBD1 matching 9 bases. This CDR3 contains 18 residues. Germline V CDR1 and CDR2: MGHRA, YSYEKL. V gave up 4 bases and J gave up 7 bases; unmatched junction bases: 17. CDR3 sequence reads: CASSLSYSGTGIGNEQFF. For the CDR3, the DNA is TGCGCCAGCAGCCTAAGTTATTCCGGGACAGGGATCGGGAATGAGCAGTTCTTC.

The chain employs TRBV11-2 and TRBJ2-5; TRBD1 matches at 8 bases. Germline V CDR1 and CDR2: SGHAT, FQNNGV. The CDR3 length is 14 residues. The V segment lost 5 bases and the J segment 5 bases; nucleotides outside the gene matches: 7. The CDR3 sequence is CASSLEGDRETQYF. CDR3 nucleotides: TGTGCCAGCAGCCTCGAGGGGGACAGGGAGACCCAGTACTTC.

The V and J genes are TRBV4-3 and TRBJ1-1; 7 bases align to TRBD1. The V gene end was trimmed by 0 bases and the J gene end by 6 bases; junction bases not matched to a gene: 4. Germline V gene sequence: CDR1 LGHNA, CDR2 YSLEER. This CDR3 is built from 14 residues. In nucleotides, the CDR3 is TGCGCCAGCAGCCAAGATTATGGGACAGCTGAAGCTTTCTTT. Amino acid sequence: CASSQDYGTAEAFF.

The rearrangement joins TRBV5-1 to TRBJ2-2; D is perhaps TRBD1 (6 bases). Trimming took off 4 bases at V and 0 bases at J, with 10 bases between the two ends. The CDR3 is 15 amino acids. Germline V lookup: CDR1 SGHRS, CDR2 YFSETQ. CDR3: CASSIRTANTGELFF. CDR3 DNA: TGCGCCAGCAGCATACGGACAGCGAACACCGGGGAGCTGTTTTTT. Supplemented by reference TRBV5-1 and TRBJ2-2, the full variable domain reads KAGVTQTPRYLIKTRGQQVTLSCSPISGHRSVSWYQQTPGQGLQFLFEYFSETQRNKGNFPGRFSGRQFSNSRSEMNVSTLELGDSALYLCASSIRTANTGELFFGEGSRLTVL.

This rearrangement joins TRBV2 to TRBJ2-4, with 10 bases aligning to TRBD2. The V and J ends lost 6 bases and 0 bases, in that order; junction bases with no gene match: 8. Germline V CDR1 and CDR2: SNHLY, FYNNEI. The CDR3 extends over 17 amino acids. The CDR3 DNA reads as TGTGCCAGCAGACGACCACTAGCGGGGTCAGCCAAAAACATTCAGTACTTC. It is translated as CASRRPLAGSAKNIQYF.

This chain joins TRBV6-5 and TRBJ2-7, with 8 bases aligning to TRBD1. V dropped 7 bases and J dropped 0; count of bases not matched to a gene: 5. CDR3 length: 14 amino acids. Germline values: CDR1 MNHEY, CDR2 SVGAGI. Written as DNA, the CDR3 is TGTGCCAGCATCGGACAGGGCTTCTCCTACGAGCAGTACTTC. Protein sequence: CASIGQGFSYEQYF.

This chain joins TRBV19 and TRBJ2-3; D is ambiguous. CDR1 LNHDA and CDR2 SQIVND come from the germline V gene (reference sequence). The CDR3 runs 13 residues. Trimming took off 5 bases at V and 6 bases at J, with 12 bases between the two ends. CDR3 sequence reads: CASSVGIADTQYF. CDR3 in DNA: TGTGCCAGTAGTGTAGGCATAGCTGATACGCAGTATTTT.

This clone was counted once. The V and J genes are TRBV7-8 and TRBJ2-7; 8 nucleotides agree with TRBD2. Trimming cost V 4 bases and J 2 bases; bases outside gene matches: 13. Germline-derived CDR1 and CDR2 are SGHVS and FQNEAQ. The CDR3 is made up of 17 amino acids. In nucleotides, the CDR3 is TGTGCCAGCAGCTCCCACCCGGGGGTAGCGGGGACCTACGAGCAGTACTTC. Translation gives CASSSHPGVAGTYEQYF.

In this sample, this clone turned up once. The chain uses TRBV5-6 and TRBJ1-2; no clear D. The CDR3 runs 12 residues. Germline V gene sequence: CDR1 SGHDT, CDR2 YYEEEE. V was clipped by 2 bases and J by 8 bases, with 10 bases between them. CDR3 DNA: TGTGCCAGCAGCTTATCTCTTGGCGGCTACACCTTC. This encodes CASSLSLGGYTF.

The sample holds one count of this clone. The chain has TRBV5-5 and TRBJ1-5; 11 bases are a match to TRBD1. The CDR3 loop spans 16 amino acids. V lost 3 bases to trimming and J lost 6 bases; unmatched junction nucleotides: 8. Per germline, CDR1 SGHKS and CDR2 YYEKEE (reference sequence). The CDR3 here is CASSSGTGGRGQPQHF. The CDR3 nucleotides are TGTGCCAGCAGCTCCGGGACAGGGGGAAGGGGTCAGCCCCAGCATTTT.

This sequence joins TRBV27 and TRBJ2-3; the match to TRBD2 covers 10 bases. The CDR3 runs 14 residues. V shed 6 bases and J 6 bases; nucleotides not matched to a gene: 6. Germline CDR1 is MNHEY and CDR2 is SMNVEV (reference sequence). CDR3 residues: CASRYSGGSDTQYF. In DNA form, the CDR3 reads TGTGCCAGCAGGTATAGCGGGGGGTCGGATACGCAGTATTTT.

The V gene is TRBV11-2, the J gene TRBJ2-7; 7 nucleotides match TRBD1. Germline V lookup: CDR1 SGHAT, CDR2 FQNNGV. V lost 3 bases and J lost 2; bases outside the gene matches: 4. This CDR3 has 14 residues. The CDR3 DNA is TGTGCCAGCAGCTTCGGGACAGCCACCTACGAGCAGTACTTC. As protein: CASSFGTATYEQYF. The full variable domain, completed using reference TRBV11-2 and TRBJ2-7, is EAGVAQSPRYKIIEKRQSVAFWCNPISGHATLYWYQQILGQGPKLLIQFQNNGVVDDSQLPKDRFSAERLKGVDSTLKIQPAKLEDSAVYLCASSFGTATYEQYFGPGTRLTVT.

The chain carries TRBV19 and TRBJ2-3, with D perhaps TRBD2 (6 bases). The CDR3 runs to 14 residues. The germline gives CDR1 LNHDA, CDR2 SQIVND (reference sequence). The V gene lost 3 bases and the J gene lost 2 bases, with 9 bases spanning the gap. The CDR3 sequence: CASSMGGTTDTQYF. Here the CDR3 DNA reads TGTGCCAGTAGTATGGGGGGTACCACAGATACGCAGTATTTT.

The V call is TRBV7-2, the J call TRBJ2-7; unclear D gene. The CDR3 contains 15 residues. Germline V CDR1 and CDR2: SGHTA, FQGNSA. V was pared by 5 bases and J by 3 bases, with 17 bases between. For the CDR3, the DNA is TGTGCCAGCAGCCCCGAGAGGTTGACCCACTACGAGCAGTACTTC. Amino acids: CASSPERLTHYEQYF.

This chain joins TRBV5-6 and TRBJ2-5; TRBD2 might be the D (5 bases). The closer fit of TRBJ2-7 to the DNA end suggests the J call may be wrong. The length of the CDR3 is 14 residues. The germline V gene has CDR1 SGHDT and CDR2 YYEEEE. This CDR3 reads CASSLAGSSYEQYF. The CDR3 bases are TGTGCCAGCAGCTTGGCTGGGAGCTCCTACGAGCAGTACTTC.

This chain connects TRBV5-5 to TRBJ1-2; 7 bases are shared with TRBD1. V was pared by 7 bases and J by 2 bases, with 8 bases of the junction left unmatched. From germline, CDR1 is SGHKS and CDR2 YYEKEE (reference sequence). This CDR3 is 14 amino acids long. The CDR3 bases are TGTGCCAGCTACCAGGGACAGCCAAACTATGGCTACACCTTC. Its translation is CASYQGQPNYGYTF.

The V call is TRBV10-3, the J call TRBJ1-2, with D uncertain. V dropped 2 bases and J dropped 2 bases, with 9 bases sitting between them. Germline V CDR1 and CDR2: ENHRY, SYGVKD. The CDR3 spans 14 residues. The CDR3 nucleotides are TGTGCCATCAGTGAGCCGGAGTCGAACTATGGCTACACCTTC. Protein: CAISEPESNYGYTF.